The entry below describes one TCR beta chain. Its antigen is not identified. From germline, CDR1 is SGHDT and CDR2 YYEEEE. The CDR3 is made up of 14 amino acids. Trimming took 9 bases from V and 3 from J, leaving 15 bases between them. TCRdb recomputed calls from the 5' RACE reads with MiXCR, one row per CDR3 protein. The top ten hold around 8.4% of the sample, which has 350,000 to 450,000 distinct CDR3 sequences, around 18% seen once. This sample is part of a study of T-cell memory formation after mild COVID-19. Study-level findings and limits: Day 15 to 85 contractors were CD4/CD8 balanced; later expanders leaned CD4+.

The chain links TRBV5-6 to TRBJ2-2; D is perhaps TRBD2 (5 bases). The TCR sequence derives from an adult woman who had mild COVID-19 (a few samples of this study predate the infection). Cell type and time point are not known. The sample taken for sequencing was PBMCs or a T cell subset sorted from them (not recorded which). In DNA form, the CDR3 reads TGTGCCACGCGTTCGGGGTCGTACACCGGGGAGCTGTTTTTT. Translation gives CATRSGSYTGELFF.